The 20 T cell receptor beta chains listed next were all sequenced from one sample in a study of naive and memory T cell subsets. The beta constant-region primer was an equimolar mix of two oligonucleotides covering TRBC1 and TRBC2. The ligated cDNA underwent four PCR rounds using SP2 and nested alpha and beta constant-region primers. TCRdb re-analysed the UMI-ligation and nested PCR reads in MiXCR, keeping a single row per CDR3 protein. The top ten hold approximately 0.88% of the sample, which has some 110,000 distinct CDR3 sequences, roughly 36% seen once. Sequencing used central memory CD4+ T cells from blood. All receptors derive from a human donor in good health.

The chain has TRBV7-2 and TRBJ1-3, with unresolved D. The CDR3 spans 15 residues. The V gene's germline CDR1 is SGHTA and CDR2 FQGNSA. Trimming left V 3 bases short and J 4 bases short, with 13 bases between. The chain's CDR3 is CASSFSPGGGNTIYF. In DNA form, the CDR3 reads TGTGCCAGCAGCTTTTCCCCAGGAGGAGGAAACACCATATATTTT.

This clonotype showed up just a few times. The J gene is TRBJ1-1, the V gene TRBV13, with 7 nucleotides matching TRBD1. Looked up from germline, CDR1 is PRHDT and CDR2 is FYEKMQ (reference sequence). The CDR3 spans 16 residues. V lost 4 bases to trimming and J lost 3 bases; unmatched junction nucleotides: 11. CDR3 amino acids: CASSSRQGRGDTEAFF. The CDR3 nucleotides are TGTGCCAGCAGCTCTAGACAGGGCCGAGGGGACACTGAAGCTTTCTTT.

In its sample, this clonotype was seen a few times. The junction departs from germline at one end; a sequencing error may be responsible. The chain employs TRBV20-1 and TRBJ2-4; a possible D gene is TRBD2 (6 bases). CDR1 and CDR2 (germline): DFQATT, SNEGSKA (reference sequence). There are 11 residues in the CDR3. In DNA, the CDR3 is TGCAGTGCTAGAGACGCGGGACCCCATTCCTTC. The encoded protein is CSARDAGPHSF.

The chain is built from TRBV14 and TRBJ2-1; tentative D call: TRBD2 (6 bases). In germline, CDR1 is SGHDN, CDR2 FVKESK. The CDR3 is 14 residues long. Deletions cut 3 bases from V and 2 bases from J, with 8 bases between. CDR3 sequence: CASSQAGTYNEQFF. CDR3 coding DNA: TGTGCCAGCAGCCAGGCGGGAACCTACAATGAGCAGTTCTTC.

V gene TRBV28 combines with J gene TRBJ2-3; weak D call: TRBD2 (6 bases). Trimming stripped 2 bases from V and 4 bases from J, with 13 bases between. The CDR3 extends over 15 amino acids. Germline CDR1 reads MDHEN; CDR2 reads SYDVKM. CDR3 region: CASSLPGGKADTQYF. The CDR3, as DNA: TGTGCCAGCAGTTTACCCGGGGGTAAAGCAGATACGCAGTATTTT.

CDR3 in DNA: TGTGCCAGCAGCTTAGGGGTTAGGACAGGGAGGGTTTATAGCAATCAGCCCCAGCATTTT. Its protein is CASSLGVRTGRVYSNQPQHF. This sequence joins TRBV7-2 and TRBJ1-5; 8 bases agree with TRBD1. V lost 1 base to trimming and J lost 0 bases; unmatched junction nucleotides: 14. The CDR3 sequence is 20 residues long. Germline CDR1 reads SGHTA; CDR2 reads FQGNSA.

The CDR3 nucleotides are TGTGCCAGTAGCCCCTTGGGGGACATGCATGAGCAGTTCTTC. This codes for CASSPLGDMHEQFF. This chain links TRBV19 with TRBJ2-1, with D possibly matching TRBD1 (6 bases). Between the trimmed V and J ends, which lost 6 bases and 8 bases, there was a span of 17 bases. Per germline, CDR1 LNHDA and CDR2 SQIVND (reference sequence). This CDR3 has 14 residues.

The chain has TRBV5-6 and TRBJ1-5; D perhaps matches TRBD1 (5 bases). V lost 2 bases and J 4 bases, leaving 7 bases between the germline ends. CDR3 length: 13 amino acids. CDR1 is SGHDT and CDR2 is YYEEEE in the germline V gene. The CDR3 bases are TGTGCCAGCAGCTTCGAGGGGAATCAGCCCCAGCATTTT. Translating it yields CASSFEGNQPQHF.

The V call is TRBV20-1, the J call TRBJ2-5; TRBD2 agrees at 12 bases. Germline V CDR1 and CDR2: DFQATT, SNEGSKA (reference sequence). V lost 5 bases to trimming and J lost 2 bases; unmatched junction nucleotides: 3. The CDR3 is 14 residues long. The CDR3 reads CSAGGTSGQETQYF. The DNA of the CDR3 is TGCAGTGCTGGGGGGACTAGCGGGCAAGAGACCCAGTACTTC.

This clonotype was counted a few times. The genes are TRBV5-1 and TRBJ2-6; TRBD1 is a possible D gene (6 bases). The V end was cut by 2 bases, the J end by 0 bases, with 12 bases between. Germline loops: CDR1 SGHRS, CDR2 YFSETQ. This CDR3 is built from 17 residues. CDR3 in DNA: TGCGCCAGCAGCTTCCGGACAGTGAGCTCTGGGGCCAACGTCCTGACTTTC. This gives the protein CASSFRTVSSGANVLTF. Looking up the rest from reference TRBV5-1 and TRBJ2-6 gives the full variable domain: KAGVTQTPRYLIKTRGQQVTLSCSPISGHRSVSWYQQTPGQGLQFLFEYFSETQRNKGNFPGRFSGRQFSNSRSEMNVSTLELGDSALYLCASSFRTVSSGANVLTFGAGSRLTVL.

The V call is TRBV6-1, the J call TRBJ2-7; D is possibly TRBD1 or TRBD2 (6 bases each). The CDR3 is 14 residues long. The germline V gene encodes CDR1 MNHNS and CDR2 SASEGT. V was cut by 0 bases and J by 6 bases, with 12 bases left in between. CDR3 in amino acids: CASSEARGVGEQYF. Written as DNA, the CDR3 is TGTGCCAGCAGTGAAGCGAGGGGGGTCGGCGAGCAGTACTTC.

There are a few counts of this clonotype. The chain is built from TRBV7-8 and TRBJ1-2, with D possibly matching TRBD1 (6 bases). V dropped 0 bases and J dropped 2 bases, with 10 bases sitting between them. Germline CDR1 is SGHVS and CDR2 is FQNEAQ. The CDR3 runs 15 residues. The CDR3 reads CASSLARGGNYGYTF. In nucleotides, the CDR3 is TGTGCCAGCAGCTTAGCGCGGGGGGGCAACTATGGCTACACCTTC.

This clonotype was seen repeatedly, ten times or more. The chain carries TRBV29-1 and TRBJ1-5; TRBD1 aligns across 9 bases. The ends lost 4 bases at V and 5 bases at J; junction bases unmatched: 6. This CDR3 is built from 14 residues. CDR1 is SQVTM, CDR2 ANQGSEA, per germline. CDR3 protein: CSVAQDRGDQPQHF. The CDR3 DNA sequence: TGCAGCGTTGCCCAAGACAGGGGGGATCAGCCCCAGCATTTT.

There are a few counts of this clonotype. The chain uses TRBV4-1 and TRBJ1-5, with 9 bases identical to TRBD1. Per the germline V gene, CDR1 is MGHRA and CDR2 is YSYEKL. Unmatched junction bases numbered 4, after V lost 3 bases and J lost 4 bases. This CDR3 has 15 amino acids. The CDR3 DNA reads as TGCGCCAGCAGCCATGCCGGGACAGGGAATCAGCCCCAGCATTTT. Translation gives CASSHAGTGNQPQHF.

The V gene is TRBV12-3 or TRBV12-4, the J gene TRBJ2-7; D may be TRBD1 (6 bases). The CDR3 runs 14 residues. V gave up 5 bases and J gave up 5 bases, with 16 bases separating them. CDR3 bases: TGTGCCAGCAGTCAACTGAGGACAGCCGACGAGCAGTACTTC. Protein product: CASSQLRTADEQYF.

V gene TRBV28 combines with J gene TRBJ1-5, with D perhaps TRBD1 (6 bases). With 4 bases removed from V and 4 bases from J, the gap between germline ends came to 17 bases. This CDR3 comprises 16 residues. Germline lookup yields CDR1 MDHEN and CDR2 SYDVKM. CDR3 loop: CASSSFAGAGNQPQHF. CDR3 DNA sequence: TGTGCCAGCAGTTCCTTCGCAGGGGCGGGTAATCAGCCCCAGCATTTT. The full variable domain, completed using reference TRBV28 and TRBJ1-5, is DVKVTQSSRYLVKRTGEKVFLECVQDMDHENMFWYRQDPGLGLRLIYFSYDVKMKEKGDIPEGYSVSREKKERFSLILESASTNQTSMYLCASSSFAGAGNQPQHFGDGTRLSIL.

The table lists this clonotype with a few counts. The genes are TRBV7-2 and TRBJ2-1, with TRBD2 identical over 11 bases. CDR1 is SGHTA, CDR2 FQGNSA, per germline. V was clipped by 2 bases and J by 5 bases; unmatched bases: 11. The CDR3 consists of 18 residues. CDR3 bases: TGTGCCAGCAGCTTACCCGGTATAGCGGGAGGGAACCACAATGAGCAGTTCTTC. Translated, it gives CASSLPGIAGGNHNEQFF.

In nucleotides, the CDR3 is TGCGCCAGCAGCTTGCGGGGCGTAGGTACAGATACGCAGTATTTT. Translated, it gives CASSLRGVGTDTQYF. J is TRBJ2-3 and V is TRBV5-1; either TRBD1 or TRBD2 may supply D (5 bases each). Trimming took off 1 base at V and 3 bases at J, with 12 bases between the two ends. The CDR3 is 15 residues long. From germline, CDR1 is SGHRS and CDR2 YFSETQ.

The chain links TRBV20-1 to TRBJ2-7; D is unclear. V was pared by 3 bases and J by 5 bases, with 11 bases between. The CDR3 sequence is 12 residues long. Germline CDR1 is DFQATT and CDR2 is SNEGSKA (reference sequence). This CDR3 is CSASLSVHEQYF. CDR3 nucleotide sequence: TGCAGTGCTAGCCTATCCGTCCACGAGCAGTACTTC.

This clonotype was found a few times. The chain uses TRBV12-3 or TRBV12-4 and TRBJ1-1; 9 nucleotides align to TRBD1. The J segment lost 6 bases and the V segment lost 1 base, leaving 0 bases of the junction unmatched. There are 13 residues in the CDR3. CDR3 coding DNA: TGTGCCAGCAGTTTAGGGGACAGGGCTGAAGCTTTCTTT. Translated, it gives CASSLGDRAEAFF.